The 2 T cell receptor beta chains below all came from one sample that was sequenced in a study of beta chain features in type 1 diabetes. Study conclusions and caveats: Shortening of TCRB CDR3s, moderate but significant, appeared in all four CD4+ subsets of Type 1 diabetes patients.

These TCRs are of unknown antigen specificity. Every isolated RNA sample was fully reverse transcribed, so sequencing captured expressed TCRB transcripts. TCRdb keeps only in-frame clones here, not all; method: immunoSEQ multiplex PCR. The data contain about 370,000 clones, around 10% of them seen just once; the ten biggest clones take up around 0.66%. Sequences were obtained from central memory CD4+ T cells from blood. The receptors derive from a man in his thirties or forties with type 1 diabetes.

This chain links TRBV28 with TRBJ1-4, with D perhaps matching TRBD1 (6 bases). The V end lost 5 bases, the J end lost 0 bases, and 13 bases lay between the germline ends. Germline V gene lookup returns CDR1 MDHEN and CDR2 SYDVKM. The CDR3 runs 16 residues. The CDR3 region is CASSMTGHATNEKLFF. DNA of the CDR3: TGTGCCAGCAGTATGACAGGCCACGCAACTAATGAAAAACTGTTTTTT.

V usage is TRBV5-1 and J usage is TRBJ2-3; 8 nucleotides align to TRBD2. CDR1 SGHRS and CDR2 YFSETQ come from the germline V gene. After removal of 0 bases from V and 6 bases from J, the junction contained 6 bases not matched to a gene. The CDR3 length is 15 residues. CDR3 coding DNA: TGCGCCAGCAGCTTGGAGGCTAGCGGGCGGGATACGCAGTATTTT. This sequence encodes CASSLEASGRDTQYF.